The present entry profiles one T cell receptor beta chain with its context. Its antigen is unknown. The data originate from a study of T-cell reconstitution after alpha-beta-depleted transplantation in children. A library of TCRbeta sequences, prepared with unique molecular identifiers, was generated. TCRdb redid the calling of the PCR reads with MiXCR, one entry per CDR3 protein. Of approximately 230,000 distinct CDR3 sequences in the sample, roughly 24% were seen once. Broader study findings: Several hundred rapidly expanded clones from non-depleted graft cells reportedly supplied alpha-beta T cells about two months post-transplant. TCRbeta diversity was high at day 60 in some patients (a result of surviving recipient T cells and thymic progenitors).

The V and J ends lost 5 bases and 8 bases, in that order; junction bases with no gene match: 6. CDR1 is SEHNR, CDR2 FQNEAQ, per germline (reference sequence). The length of the CDR3 is 13 residues. The starting material was PBMCs, obtained before TCRalphabeta/CD19-depleted stem cell transplant. The V and J genes are TRBV7-9 and TRBJ2-1; 7 nucleotides align to TRBD2. This clonotype was obtained from a girl between 2 and 10 years old with Fanconi anemia, due to receive a stem cell transplant. The CDR3 loop is CASSIGLGDEQFF. The CDR3 DNA is TGTGCCAGCAGCATTGGACTAGGTGATGAGCAGTTCTTC.